This TCR beta chain was captured in a study of radiotherapy plus CTLA-4 blockade in lung cancer. About the study: Among enrolled patients, about 18% responded and 31% achieved disease control.

Patients had chemo-refractory metastatic non-small-cell lung cancer and received focal radiation plus CTLA-4 blockade that used ipilimumab. Study-wide points: How blood T cell clones changed early, along with interferon-beta, reportedly forecast response best. Expansion of tumor-derived TCR clones was observed in blood after radiotherapy plus ipilimumab.

Sequencing was performed with immunoSEQ multiplex PCR; in TCRdb, only in-frame clones are kept and a portion is missing. This sample yields 11,000 to 15,000 clones, of which more than 70% are seen a single time; about 15% belongs to the top ten. Trimming took 5 bases from V and 4 from J, leaving 9 bases between them. The CDR3 has 12 residues. Looked up from germline, CDR1 is SEHNR and CDR2 is FQNEAQ (reference sequence). In the case of this clone: The antigen remains unidentified.

The chain carries TRBV7-9 and TRBJ2-7, with D maybe TRBD1 (5 bases). This material consisted of peripheral blood, taken from a patient treated with radiotherapy plus ipilimumab. This TCR was recovered from a human donor with non-small cell lung cancer that progressed on radiotherapy plus ipilimumab. Some clones in this sample may be carry-over from other donors' samples. CDR3 DNA: TGTGCCAGCAGCCCCTCAGGGTACGAGCAGTACTTC. This gives the protein CASSPSGYEQYF. Full variable domain (missing parts from reference TRBV7-9 and TRBJ2-7): DTGVSQNPRHKITKRGQNVTFRCDPISEHNRLYWYRQTLGQGPEFLTYFQNEAQLEKSRLLSDRFSAERPKGSFSTLEIQRTEQGDSAMYLCASSPSGYEQYFGPGTRLTVT.